Sequencing of this T cell receptor (beta chain) was carried out in a study of identical twins. Each donor was a healthy Caucasian. This clonotype was seen a handful of times. Through template switching, a universal primer site was introduced, and the cDNA contained unique molecular identifiers. One entry per CDR3 protein results from TCRdb running MiXCR on the 5' RACE reads. The repertoire holds about 530,000 distinct CDR3 sequences, with 20% to 25% as singletons. The junction had 6 bases not matched to a gene; V was cut back by 4 bases and J by 3 bases. The CDR3 loop spans 15 amino acids. CDR1 is MNHEY, CDR2 SMNVEV, per germline (reference sequence). This same sample was also taken into another study, of yellow fever vaccine responses in identical twins.

This receptor was obtained from a woman aged 18-29 years in good health. J is TRBJ2-1 and V is TRBV27, with 7 bases that match TRBD1. What was sequenced was CD4+ T cells sorted from blood. Here the CDR3 reads CASSSMTGNYNEQFF. The CDR3 bases are TGTGCCAGCAGTTCGATGACAGGGAACTACAATGAGCAGTTCTTC.